A single T cell receptor beta chain is shown here with its context. This sample is part of a study of cytomegalovirus exposure and HLA in healthy donors. Trimming left V 0 bases short and J 1 base short, with 7 bases between. This CDR3 is built from 15 residues. Germline V CDR1 and CDR2: SGHTA, FQGNSA. Some clones are missing from TCRdb's copy, which holds only in-frame ones; the method was immunoSEQ multiplex PCR. The sample holds over 150,000 clones, roughly 89% seen once. The sequencing input was PBMCs. The rearrangement links TRBV7-2 to TRBJ1-5; perhaps TRBD1 as D (5 bases). The clonotype originates from a woman between 18 and 29 years old in good health and CMV-seropositive. Here the CDR3 reads CASSLARQSNQPQHF. For the CDR3, the DNA is TGTGCCAGCAGCTTAGCCCGACAGAGCAATCAGCCCCAGCATTTT. Together with reference TRBV7-2 and TRBJ1-5, the CDR3 gives the full variable domain: GAGVSQSPSNKVTEKGKDVELRCDPISGHTALYWYRQSLGQGLEFLIYFQGNSAPDKSGLPSDRFSAERTGGSVSTLTIQRTQQEDSAVYLCASSLARQSNQPQHFGDGTRLSIL.